What follows is one TCR beta chain and its context. V was cut by 2 bases and J by 7 bases, with 15 bases left in between. This CDR3 is 15 amino acids long. CDR1 MNHEY and CDR2 SMNVEV come from the germline V gene (reference sequence). This sample was taken from a study of blood T cells in healthy people across ages. A second PCR of roughly 7 to 11 cycles used a sample-barcoded 5' primer and a J-beta primer mix. A template-switch adaptor with 12 random nucleotides tagged each cDNA molecule. From the 5' RACE reads, TCRdb called clonotypes with MiXCR, one entry per CDR3 protein. The sample has about 1.8 million distinct CDR3 sequences; about 49% are singletons.

The genes are TRBV27 and TRBJ2-1; a possible D gene is TRBD1 (5 bases). Sequencing was carried out using blood. The clonotype comes from a woman aged 40 to 50 in good health. The CDR3 here is CASSLIRAGRNEQFF. In DNA, the CDR3 is TGTGCCAGCAGTTTAATCAGGGCAGGGCGAAATGAGCAGTTCTTC.